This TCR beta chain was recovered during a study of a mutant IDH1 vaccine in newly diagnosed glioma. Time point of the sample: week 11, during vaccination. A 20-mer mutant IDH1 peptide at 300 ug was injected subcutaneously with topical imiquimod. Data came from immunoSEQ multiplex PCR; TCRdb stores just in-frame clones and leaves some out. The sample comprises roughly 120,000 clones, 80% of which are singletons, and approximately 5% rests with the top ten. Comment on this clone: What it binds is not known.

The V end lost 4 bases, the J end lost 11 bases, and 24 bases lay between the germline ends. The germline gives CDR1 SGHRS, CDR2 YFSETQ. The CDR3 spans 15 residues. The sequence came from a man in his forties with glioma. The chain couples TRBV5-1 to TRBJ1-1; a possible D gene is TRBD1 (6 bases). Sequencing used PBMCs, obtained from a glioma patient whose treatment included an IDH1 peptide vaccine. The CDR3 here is CASSDHEDSQGRAFF. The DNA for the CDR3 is TGCGCCAGCAGCGATCACGAGGACAGCCAAGGGAGGGCTTTCTTT.